The 20 T cell receptor beta chains below come from one sample, sequenced in a study of blood T cell repertoires in COVID-19. Profiled with immunoSEQ multiplex PCR; TCRdb holds only in-frame clones, not every one. The sample lists 150,000 or so clones; less than 85% were seen once. The specimen sequenced was peripheral blood. Receptors were obtained from a human donor with acute or convalescent COVID-19. The donor label of this sample is uncertain.

CDR3 sequence: CAWSRGEGNEQFF. The CDR3 coding sequence is TGTGCCTGGAGTAGGGGGGAGGGCAATGAGCAGTTCTTC. The chain has TRBV30 and TRBJ2-1, with D possibly TRBD2 on 7 matching bases. V lost 2 bases and J 6 bases, leaving 11 bases between the germline ends. Germline values: CDR1 GTSNPN, CDR2 SVGIG (reference sequence). The CDR3 consists of 13 residues.

The chain uses TRBV30 and TRBJ1-1; D is perhaps TRBD1 (6 bases). V was pared by 2 bases and J by 6 bases, with 10 bases between. Germline CDR1 and CDR2: GTSNPN and SVGIG (reference sequence). The CDR3 is 12 residues long. The CDR3 DNA follows: TGTGCCTGGAGTCCAGGGGTCCCTGAAGCTTTCTTT. Its protein is CAWSPGVPEAFF.

The chain recombines TRBV2 with TRBJ2-2, with D hard to call. V was clipped by 3 bases and J by 5 bases, with 19 bases between them. The CDR3 consists of 17 residues. Germline V CDR1 and CDR2: SNHLY, FYNNEI. CDR3 loop: CASSDPNSLPGTGELFF. CDR3 DNA: TGTGCCAGCAGTGACCCGAATAGCCTACCTGGGACCGGGGAGCTGTTTTTT.

This chain connects TRBV6-1 to TRBJ1-2, with unresolved D. The V and J ends lost 3 bases and 4 bases respectively, with 21 bases between them. This CDR3 comprises 17 residues. From germline, CDR1 is MNHNS and CDR2 SASEGT. CDR3 nucleotides: TGTGCCAGCAGTGATAGATTGCCTCTTGGTGGTACCTATGGCTACACCTTC. Its protein is CASSDRLPLGGTYGYTF.

The chain recombines TRBV30 with TRBJ1-2; tentatively, D is TRBD1 (6 bases). This CDR3 spans 15 amino acids. V was pared by 0 bases and J by 6 bases, with 17 bases between. Germline CDR1 GTSNPN, CDR2 SVGIG (reference sequence). The CDR3 bases are TGTGCCTGGAGTGTGGGGGAAAACAGGGAAAATGGCTACACCTTC. It encodes CAWSVGENRENGYTF. Using reference TRBV30 and TRBJ1-2 for the parts outside the CDR3, the full variable domain is SQTIHQWPATLVQPVGSPLSLECTVEGTSNPNLYWYRQAAGRGLQLLFYSVGIGQISSEVPQNLSASRPQDRQFILSSKKLLLSDSGFYLCAWSVGENRENGYTFGSGTRLTVV.

V and J are TRBV27 and TRBJ2-2; D is perhaps TRBD1 (5 bases). The CDR3 sequence is 15 residues long. V gave up 1 base and J gave up 3 bases, with 9 bases separating them. The germline CDR1 and CDR2 sequences are MNHEY and SMNVEV (reference sequence). The CDR3 nucleotides are TGTGCCAGCAGTTTATGGCAGGGTTACACCGGGGAGCTGTTTTTT. Translating it yields CASSLWQGYTGELFF.

This chain connects TRBV19 to TRBJ2-1, with 10 nucleotides matching TRBD2. CDR3 length equals 15 residues. Unmatched junction bases numbered 6, after V lost 6 bases and J lost 4 bases. Germline V gene lookup returns CDR1 LNHDA and CDR2 SQIVND (reference sequence). The CDR3 here is CASRLAGARYNEQFF. The CDR3 DNA sequence: TGTGCCAGTAGGCTAGCGGGGGCCCGATACAATGAGCAGTTCTTC.

This rearrangement joins TRBV2 to TRBJ2-2; 8 bases match TRBD2. The CDR3 has 13 residues. The germline V gene has CDR1 SNHLY and CDR2 FYNNEI. J was trimmed by 5 bases and V by 7 bases; bases with no gene match: 3. CDR3 loop: CASTAGETGELFF. The CDR3 DNA reads as TGTGCCAGCACAGCGGGGGAAACCGGGGAGCTGTTTTTT.

This sequence joins TRBV5-4 and TRBJ2-7; 8 bases fit TRBD1. The germline V gene has CDR1 SGHNT and CDR2 YYREEE (reference sequence). The V and J ends lost 4 bases and 2 bases, in that order; junction bases with no gene match: 5. This CDR3 region has 14 residues. The CDR3 sequence: CASSPWTGTYEQYF. The CDR3 DNA sequence: TGTGCCAGCAGCCCGTGGACAGGGACCTACGAGCAGTACTTC.

The chain joins TRBV5-1 to TRBJ1-1, with 8 positions matching TRBD1. The CDR3 sequence is 13 residues long. In germline, CDR1 is SGHRS, CDR2 YFSETQ. The V segment lost 0 bases and the J segment 8 bases; nucleotides outside the gene matches: 3. DNA for the CDR3: TGCGCCAGCAGCTTGGGGGACAGGCGAGAAGCTTTCTTT. Translating it yields CASSLGDRREAFF.

The rearrangement links TRBV10-3 to TRBJ2-1, with D possibly being TRBD2 (5 bases). This CDR3 has 12 residues. From germline, CDR1 is ENHRY and CDR2 SYGVKD. The ends were cut back, 3 bases at V and 8 bases at J, with 8 bases in the middle. CDR3 nucleotide sequence: TGTGCCATCAGTGACGGGGAGTATGAGCAGTTCTTC. Translation gives CAISDGEYEQFF.

J is TRBJ2-5 and V is TRBV7-6, with 10 positions matching TRBD1. CDR3 size: 15 residues. The V gene's germline CDR1 is SGHVS and CDR2 FNYEAQ. V lost 1 base to trimming and J lost 5 bases; unmatched junction nucleotides: 4. CDR3 loop: CASSLGTGGAETQYF. For the CDR3, the DNA is TGTGCCAGCAGCTTAGGGACAGGGGGTGCTGAGACCCAGTACTTC.

This chain joins TRBV27 and TRBJ1-5; D is possibly TRBD1 (5 bases). The germline CDR1 and CDR2 sequences are MNHEY and SMNVEV (reference sequence). The CDR3 extends over 17 amino acids. Trimming left V 0 bases short and J 4 bases short, with 16 bases between. The CDR3 DNA is TGTGCCAGCAGTTTATCACCAGGGAGGAGGGGAAATCAGCCCCAGCATTTT. As protein: CASSLSPGRRGNQPQHF.

The chain links TRBV5-5 to TRBJ2-7; possible D gene TRBD1, 6 bases. The germline gives CDR1 SGHKS, CDR2 YYEKEE (reference sequence). Deletions cut 0 bases from V and 2 bases from J, with 12 bases between. This CDR3 contains 15 residues. CDR3 loop: CASSLAGVGAYEQYF. The CDR3 bases are TGTGCCAGCAGCTTGGCAGGGGTTGGAGCCTACGAGCAGTACTTC.

The chain is built from TRBV5-4 and TRBJ1-2; 10 bases fit TRBD1. This CDR3 is built from 16 residues. The trim removed 0 bases at V and 4 bases at J, leaving 6 bases unmatched. Germline values: CDR1 SGHNT, CDR2 YYREEE (reference sequence). The DNA of the CDR3 is TGTGCCAGCAGCTTGGGAAGGGACAGGGGAGCCTATGGCTACACCTTC. Its protein product is CASSLGRDRGAYGYTF.

The CDR3 bases are TGTGCCAGTAGTCGAGGTGGGTTGAGGACTGAAGCTTTCTTT. This sequence encodes CASSRGGLRTEAFF. The chain employs TRBV19 and TRBJ1-1; D is ambiguous. Germline CDR1 reads LNHDA; CDR2 reads SQIVND (reference sequence). With 5 bases removed from V and 5 bases from J, the gap between germline ends came to 15 bases. The CDR3 contains 14 residues. Looking up the rest from reference TRBV19 and TRBJ1-1 gives the full variable domain: DGGITQSPKYLFRKEGQNVTLSCEQNLNHDAMYWYRQDPGQGLRLIYYSQIVNDFQKGDIAEGYSVSREKKESFPLTVTSAQKNPTAFYLCASSRGGLRTEAFFGQGTRLTVV.

This clone turned up a few times. The chain employs TRBV4-1 and TRBJ1-3; weak D call: TRBD1 (5 bases). V lost 5 bases and J 7 bases, leaving 15 bases between the germline ends. The CDR3 sequence is 14 residues long. Germline V CDR1 and CDR2: MGHRA, YSYEKL. The CDR3 coding sequence is TGCGCCAGCAGCGGACCAGGGAAGAGGAACACCATATATTTT. Encoded protein: CASSGPGKRNTIYF.

The V call is TRBV2, the J call TRBJ1-1; D is perhaps TRBD1 (6 bases). The CDR3 covers 13 residues. V was shortened by 8 bases and J by 2 bases, with 12 bases between the two germline ends. The germline CDR1 and CDR2 sequences are SNHLY and FYNNEI. Here the CDR3 reads CASQGQPNTEAFF. The CDR3 DNA is TGTGCCAGCCAAGGACAGCCTAACACTGAAGCTTTCTTT. The full variable domain, its missing parts supplied by reference TRBV2 and TRBJ1-1, is EPEVTQTPSHQVTQMGQEVILRCVPISNHLYFYWYRQILGQKVEFLVSFYNNEISEKSEIFDDQFSVERPDGSNFTLKIRSTKLEDSAMYFCASQGQPNTEAFFGQGTRLTVV.

This clone was seen more than once but under ten times. The chain joins TRBV29-1 to TRBJ1-1; TRBD1 agrees at 8 bases. CDR3 length: 15 amino acids. The germline V gene encodes CDR1 SQVTM and CDR2 ANQGSEA. V trimming: 5 bases; J trimming: 6 bases; junction bases outside the gene matches: 14. DNA of the CDR3: TGCAGCGTTCTCGCTTCGGACAGGGTTTTTTCTGAAGCTTTCTTT. It codes for CSVLASDRVFSEAFF.

CDR3 region: CASSLGLEAFF. CDR3 bases: TGTGCCAGCAGCTTGGGACTTGAAGCTTTCTTT. The chain joins TRBV5-5 to TRBJ1-1; D gene uncertain. Trimming pared 0 bases from V and 7 bases from J, leaving 4 bases between. Germline CDR1 SGHKS, CDR2 YYEKEE (reference sequence). The CDR3 has 11 amino acids.